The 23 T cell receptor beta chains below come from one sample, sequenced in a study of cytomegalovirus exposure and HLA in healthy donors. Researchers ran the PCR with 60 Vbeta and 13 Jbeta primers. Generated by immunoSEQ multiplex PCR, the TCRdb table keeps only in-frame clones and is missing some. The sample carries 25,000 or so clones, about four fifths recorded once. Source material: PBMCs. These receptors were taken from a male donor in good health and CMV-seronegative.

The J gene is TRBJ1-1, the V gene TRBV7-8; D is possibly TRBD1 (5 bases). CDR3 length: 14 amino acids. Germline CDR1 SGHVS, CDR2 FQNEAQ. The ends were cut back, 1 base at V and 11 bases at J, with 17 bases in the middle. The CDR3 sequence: CASSLGDRVGRAFF. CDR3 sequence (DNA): TGTGCCAGCAGCTTAGGGGACCGAGTTGGGAGGGCTTTCTTT.

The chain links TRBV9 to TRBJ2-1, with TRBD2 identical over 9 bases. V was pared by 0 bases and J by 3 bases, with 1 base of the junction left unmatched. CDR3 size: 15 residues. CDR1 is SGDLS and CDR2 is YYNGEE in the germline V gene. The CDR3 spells CASSVASGNYNEQFF. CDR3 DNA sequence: TGTGCCAGCAGCGTAGCTAGCGGGAACTACAATGAGCAGTTCTTC.

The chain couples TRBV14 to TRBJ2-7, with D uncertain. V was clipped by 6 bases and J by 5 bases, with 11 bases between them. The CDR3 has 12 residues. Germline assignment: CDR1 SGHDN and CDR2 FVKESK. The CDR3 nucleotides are TGTGCCAGCAGTCCGTCCGTCCACGAGCAGTACTTC. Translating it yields CASSPSVHEQYF.

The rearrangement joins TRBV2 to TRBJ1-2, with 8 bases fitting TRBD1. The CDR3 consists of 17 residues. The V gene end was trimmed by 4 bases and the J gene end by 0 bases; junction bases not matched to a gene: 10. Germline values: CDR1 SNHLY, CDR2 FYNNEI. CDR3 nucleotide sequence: TGTGCCAGCAGTGTAGGACAGGGCTTGTGGGCTAACTATGGCTACACCTTC. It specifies CASSVGQGLWANYGYTF.

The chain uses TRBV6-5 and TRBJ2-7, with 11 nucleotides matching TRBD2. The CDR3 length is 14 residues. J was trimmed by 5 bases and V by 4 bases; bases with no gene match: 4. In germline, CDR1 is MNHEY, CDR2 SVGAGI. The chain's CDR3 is CASSLTSGINEQYF. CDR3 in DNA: TGTGCCAGCAGTTTGACTAGCGGGATAAACGAGCAGTACTTC.

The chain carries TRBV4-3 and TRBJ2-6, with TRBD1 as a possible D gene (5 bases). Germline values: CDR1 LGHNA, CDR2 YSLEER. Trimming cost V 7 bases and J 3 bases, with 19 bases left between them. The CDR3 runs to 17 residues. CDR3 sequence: CASTDLKGLGGANVLTF. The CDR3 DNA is TGCGCCAGCACCGACTTGAAGGGGTTAGGTGGGGCCAACGTCCTGACTTTC.

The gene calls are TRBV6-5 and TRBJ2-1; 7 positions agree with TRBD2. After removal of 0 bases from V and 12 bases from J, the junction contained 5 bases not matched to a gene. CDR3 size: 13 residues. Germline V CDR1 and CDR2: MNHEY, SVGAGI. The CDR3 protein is CASSYSIGTTQFF. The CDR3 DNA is TGTGCCAGCAGTTACTCGATTGGGACTACGCAGTTCTTC.

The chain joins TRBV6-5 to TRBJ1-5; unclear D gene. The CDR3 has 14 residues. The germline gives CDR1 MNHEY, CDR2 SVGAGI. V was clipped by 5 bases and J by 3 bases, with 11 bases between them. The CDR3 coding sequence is TGTGCCAGCAGTGCACCGGGTAACAATCAGCCCCAGCATTTT. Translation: CASSAPGNNQPQHF.

The CDR3 loop reads CASSLKTGGEKEKLFF. CDR3 sequence (DNA): TGTGCCAGCAGCCTTAAGACAGGGGGAGAGAAAGAAAAACTGTTTTTT. The rearrangement links TRBV5-4 to TRBJ1-4; the match to TRBD1 covers 9 bases. Losses at the gene ends were 4 bases for V and 8 bases for J; bases not matched to a gene: 12. CDR1 and CDR2 from the germline V gene are SGHNT and YYREEE (reference sequence). CDR3 length: 16 amino acids.

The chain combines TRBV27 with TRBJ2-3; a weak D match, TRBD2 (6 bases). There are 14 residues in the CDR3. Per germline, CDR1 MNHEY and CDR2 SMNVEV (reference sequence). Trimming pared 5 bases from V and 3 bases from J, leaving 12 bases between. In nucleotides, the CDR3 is TGTGCCAGCAGTGGCCCAGGAGGGACAGATACGCAGTATTTT. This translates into CASSGPGGTDTQYF.

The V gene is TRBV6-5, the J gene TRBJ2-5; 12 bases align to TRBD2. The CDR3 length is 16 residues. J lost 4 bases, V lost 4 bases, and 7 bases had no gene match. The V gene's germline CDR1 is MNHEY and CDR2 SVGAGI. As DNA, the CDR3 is TGTGCCAGCAGTTCTAAGACTAGCGGGAGCCCAGAGACCCAGTACTTC. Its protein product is CASSSKTSGSPETQYF.

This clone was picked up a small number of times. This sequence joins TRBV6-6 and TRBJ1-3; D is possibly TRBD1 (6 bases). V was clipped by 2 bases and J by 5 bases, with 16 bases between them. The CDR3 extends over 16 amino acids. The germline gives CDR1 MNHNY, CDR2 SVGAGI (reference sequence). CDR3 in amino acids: CASSYGQGWPRNTIYF. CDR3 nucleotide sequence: TGTGCCAGCAGTTACGGGCAGGGGTGGCCCCGAAACACCATATATTTT.

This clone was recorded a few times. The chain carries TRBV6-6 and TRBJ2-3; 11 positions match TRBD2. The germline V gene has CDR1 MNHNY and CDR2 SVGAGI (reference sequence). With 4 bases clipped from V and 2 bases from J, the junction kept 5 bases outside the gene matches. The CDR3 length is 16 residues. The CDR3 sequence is CASSFGLAGNTDTQYF. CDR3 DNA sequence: TGTGCCAGCAGTTTCGGACTAGCGGGTAACACAGATACGCAGTATTTT.

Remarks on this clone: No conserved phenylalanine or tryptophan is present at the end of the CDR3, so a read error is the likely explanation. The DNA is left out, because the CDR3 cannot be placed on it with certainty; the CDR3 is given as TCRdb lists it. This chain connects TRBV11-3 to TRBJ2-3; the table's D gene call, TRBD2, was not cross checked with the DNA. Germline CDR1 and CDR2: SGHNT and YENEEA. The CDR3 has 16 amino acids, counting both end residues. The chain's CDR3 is CASSLDKDGVAGGPTL.

The CDR3 loop is CASRELPQETQYF. As DNA, the CDR3 is TGTGCCAGCAGGGAACTACCTCAAGAGACCCAGTACTTC. The rearrangement uses TRBV2 and TRBJ2-5; D is unclear. Trimming pared 6 bases from V and 2 bases from J, leaving 10 bases between. Per germline, CDR1 SNHLY and CDR2 FYNNEI. The CDR3 contains 13 residues. The whole variable domain, filled in from reference TRBV2 and TRBJ2-5, reads EPEVTQTPSHQVTQMGQEVILRCVPISNHLYFYWYRQILGQKVEFLVSFYNNEISEKSEIFDDQFSVERPDGSNFTLKIRSTKLEDSAMYFCASRELPQETQYFGPGTRLLVL.

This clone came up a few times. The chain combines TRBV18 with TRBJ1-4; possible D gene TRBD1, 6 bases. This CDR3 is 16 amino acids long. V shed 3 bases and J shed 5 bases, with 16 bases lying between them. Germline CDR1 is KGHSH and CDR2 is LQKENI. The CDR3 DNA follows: TGTGCCAGCTCACCGAACCTAGACAGGACAAATGAAAAACTGTTTTTT. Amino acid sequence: CASSPNLDRTNEKLFF.

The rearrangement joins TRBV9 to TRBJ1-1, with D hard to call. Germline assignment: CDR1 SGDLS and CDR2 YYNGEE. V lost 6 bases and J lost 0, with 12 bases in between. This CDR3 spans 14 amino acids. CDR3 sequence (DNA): TGTGCCAGCACCGATTGGGCCTTGAACACTGAAGCTTTCTTT. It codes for CASTDWALNTEAFF.

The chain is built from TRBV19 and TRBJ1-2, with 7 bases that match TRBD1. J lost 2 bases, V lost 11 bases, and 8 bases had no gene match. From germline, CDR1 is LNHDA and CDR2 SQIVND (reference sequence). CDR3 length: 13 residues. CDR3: CAGKDRPNYGYTF. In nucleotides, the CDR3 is TGTGCCGGAAAGGACAGGCCCAACTATGGCTACACCTTC.

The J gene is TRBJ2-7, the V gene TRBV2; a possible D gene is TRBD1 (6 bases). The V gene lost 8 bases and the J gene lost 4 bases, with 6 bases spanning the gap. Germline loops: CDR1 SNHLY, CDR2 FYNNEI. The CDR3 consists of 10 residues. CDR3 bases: TGTGCCAGCCAGGGGTACGAGCAGTACTTC. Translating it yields CASQGYEQYF.

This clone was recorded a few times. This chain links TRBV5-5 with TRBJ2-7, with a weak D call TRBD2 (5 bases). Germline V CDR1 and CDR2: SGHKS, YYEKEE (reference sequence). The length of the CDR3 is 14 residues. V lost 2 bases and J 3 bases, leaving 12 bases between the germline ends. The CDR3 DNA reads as TGTGCCAGCAGCTTATCCGCCAGCGGCTACGAGCAGTACTTC. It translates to CASSLSASGYEQYF.

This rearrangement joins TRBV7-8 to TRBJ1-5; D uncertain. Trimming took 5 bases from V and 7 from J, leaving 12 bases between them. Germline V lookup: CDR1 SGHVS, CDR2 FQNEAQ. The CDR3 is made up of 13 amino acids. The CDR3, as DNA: TGTGCCAGCAGCCCATGGGCGGGCCAGCCCCAGCATTTT. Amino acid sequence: CASSPWAGQPQHF.

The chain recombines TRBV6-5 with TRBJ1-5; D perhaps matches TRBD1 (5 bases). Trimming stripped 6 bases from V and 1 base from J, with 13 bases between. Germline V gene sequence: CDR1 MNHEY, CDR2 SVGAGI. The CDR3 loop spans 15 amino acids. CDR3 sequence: CASRPGSQSNQPQHF. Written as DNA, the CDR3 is TGTGCCAGCAGGCCAGGGTCACAAAGCAATCAGCCCCAGCATTTT.

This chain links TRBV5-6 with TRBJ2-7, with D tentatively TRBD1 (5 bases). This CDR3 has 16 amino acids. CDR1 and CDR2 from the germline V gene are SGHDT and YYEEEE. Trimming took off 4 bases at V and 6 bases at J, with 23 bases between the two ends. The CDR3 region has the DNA TGTGCCAGCAGCCTAAAGGGGCAGGGTTTCTCTTGCGAGCAGTACTTC. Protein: CASSLKGQGFSCEQYF.